This passage covers 10 T cell receptor beta chains from one sample sequenced in a study of blood T cell repertoires in COVID-19. Generated by immunoSEQ multiplex PCR, the TCRdb table keeps only in-frame clones and is missing some. Altogether about 73,000 clones are present, 65% to 85% being singletons, with the ten largest covering roughly 5.3%. Sequenced material: peripheral blood. Every receptor here comes from a man aged 45-65 years with active COVID-19.

The chain carries TRBV6-5 and TRBJ2-1, with TRBD1 identical over 7 bases. Germline V gene lookup returns CDR1 MNHEY and CDR2 SVGAGI. The CDR3 spans 15 residues. Trimming took 6 bases from V and 7 from J; bases not matched to a gene: 12. This chain's CDR3 is CASSLGTESLNEQFF. CDR3 in DNA: TGTGCCAGCAGCTTAGGGACAGAGTCTTTGAATGAGCAGTTCTTC.

V is TRBV2 and J is TRBJ2-4; D may be TRBD1 (6 bases). The CDR3 sequence is 14 residues long. V lost 6 bases, J lost 3 bases, and 12 bases lay in between. CDR1 SNHLY and CDR2 FYNNEI come from the germline V gene. The CDR3 here is CASSADRFKNIQYF. The CDR3 DNA follows: TGTGCCAGCAGCGCCGACAGGTTCAAAAACATTCAGTACTTC. The variable domain in full, completed from reference TRBV2 and TRBJ2-4, reads EPEVTQTPSHQVTQMGQEVILRCVPISNHLYFYWYRQILGQKVEFLVSFYNNEISEKSEIFDDQFSVERPDGSNFTLKIRSTKLEDSAMYFCASSADRFKNIQYFGAGTRLSVL.

The rearrangement joins TRBV10-3 to TRBJ2-2; 9 nucleotides agree with TRBD1. Germline-derived CDR1 and CDR2 are ENHRY and SYGVKD. The trim removed 6 bases at V and 7 bases at J, leaving 9 bases unmatched. The CDR3 extends over 15 amino acids. The CDR3 bases are TGTGCCATCAGACCCGGACAGGGGACGGTCGGGGAGCTGTTTTTT. Amino acid sequence: CAIRPGQGTVGELFF.

The chain joins TRBV7-3 to TRBJ2-7; tentative D call: TRBD2 (5 bases). V lost 5 bases, J lost 4 bases, and 12 bases lay in between. CDR1 is SGHTA and CDR2 is FQGTGA in the germline V gene. The CDR3 contains 13 residues. CDR3 sequence: CASSQERLYEQYF. CDR3 sequence (DNA): TGTGCCAGCAGCCAGGAGCGGTTGTACGAGCAGTACTTC. Filled out from reference TRBV7-3 and TRBJ2-7, the complete variable domain reads GAGVSQTPSNKVTEKGKYVELRCDPISGHTALYWYRQSLGQGPEFLIYFQGTGAADDSGLPNDRFFAVRPEGSVSTLKIQRTERGDSAVYLCASSQERLYEQYFGPGTRLTVT.

The genes are TRBV4-1 and TRBJ2-7, with 12 bases that match TRBD1. Germline trimming cut 4 bases from V and 5 bases from J; bases unmatched to any gene: 9. Germline V gives CDR1 MGHRA, CDR2 YSYEKL. The CDR3 has 16 residues. The CDR3 DNA reads TGCGCCAGCAGCCGGAGCCCGGGACAGGGGGCAGACGAGCAGTACTTC. Amino acids: CASSRSPGQGADEQYF.

The chain combines TRBV7-9 with TRBJ1-4; D is undetermined. This CDR3 region has 13 residues. The germline V and J ends were trimmed by 5 bases and 7 bases, with 11 bases remaining between them. The germline CDR1 and CDR2 sequences are SEHNR and FQNEAQ (reference sequence). In DNA, the CDR3 is TGTGCCAGCAGCCACGGGAATGGTGAAAAACTGTTTTTT. Translating gives CASSHGNGEKLFF.

The rearrangement joins TRBV5-1 to TRBJ2-7; 11 positions match TRBD2. With 0 bases clipped from V and 12 bases from J, the junction kept 14 bases outside the gene matches. This CDR3 comprises 16 residues. Germline CDR1 and CDR2: SGHRS and YFSETQ. The CDR3 region has the DNA TGCGCCAGCAGCTTGGGTAGCGGGAGGGCCTTATCTAATGCGTACTTC. Protein sequence: CASSLGSGRALSNAYF. The entire variable domain, with the rest obtained from reference TRBV5-1 and TRBJ2-7, is as follows: KAGVTQTPRYLIKTRGQQVTLSCSPISGHRSVSWYQQTPGQGLQFLFEYFSETQRNKGNFPGRFSGRQFSNSRSEMNVSTLELGDSALYLCASSLGSGRALSNAYFGPGTRLTVT.

V is TRBV7-9 and J is TRBJ1-2; D call uncertain. The CDR3 totals 13 residues. Germline lookup yields CDR1 SEHNR and CDR2 FQNEAQ (reference sequence). Trimming shortened V by 0 bases and J by 7 bases, and 9 bases separated the two germline ends. CDR3 sequence: CASSLAGPGGYTF. The CDR3 bases are TGTGCCAGCAGCTTAGCCGGTCCCGGTGGCTACACCTTC.

J is TRBJ2-2 and V is TRBV28; 9 positions match TRBD1. The V segment lost 3 bases and the J segment 0 bases; nucleotides outside the gene matches: 5. Germline values: CDR1 MDHEN, CDR2 SYDVKM. CDR3 length: 17 amino acids. The CDR3 sequence is CASSFPRTGANTGELFF. The CDR3 nucleotides are TGTGCCAGCAGTTTCCCGAGGACAGGGGCGAACACCGGGGAGCTGTTTTTT.

This clone has a handful of counts. J is TRBJ1-2 and V is TRBV19, with D possibly matching TRBD1 (5 bases). Germline V gives CDR1 LNHDA, CDR2 SQIVND (reference sequence). The CDR3 is made up of 15 amino acids. The V and J ends lost 3 bases and 0 bases respectively, with 11 bases between them. The CDR3 region is CASSILTGSNYGYTF. The DNA of the CDR3 is TGTGCCAGTAGTATCTTAACAGGTTCTAACTATGGCTACACCTTC.